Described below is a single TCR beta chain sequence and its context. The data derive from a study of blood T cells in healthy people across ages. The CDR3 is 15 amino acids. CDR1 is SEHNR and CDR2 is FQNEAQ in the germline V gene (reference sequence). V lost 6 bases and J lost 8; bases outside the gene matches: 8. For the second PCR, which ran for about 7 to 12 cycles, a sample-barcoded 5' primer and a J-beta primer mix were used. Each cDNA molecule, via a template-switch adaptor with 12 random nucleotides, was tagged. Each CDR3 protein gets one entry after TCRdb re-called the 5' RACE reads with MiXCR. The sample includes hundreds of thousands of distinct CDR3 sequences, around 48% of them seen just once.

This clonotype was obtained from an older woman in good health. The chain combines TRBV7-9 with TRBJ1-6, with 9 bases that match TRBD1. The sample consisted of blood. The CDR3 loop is CASRSTGGGDSPLHF. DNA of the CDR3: TGTGCCAGCAGATCCACAGGGGGCGGGGATTCACCCCTCCACTTT.